The 29 T cell receptor beta chains reported below all come from one sample, sequenced in a study of T cell responses to AZD1222 COVID-19 vaccine. The method was immunoSEQ multiplex PCR; TCRdb's version includes in-frame clones alone and lacks a portion of them. The sample yields some 45,000 clones, less than 95% seen once. The specimen comprised peripheral blood, sampled 28 days after the second AZD1222 dose. The receptors come from an adult who received the AZD1222 COVID-19 vaccine.

The chain couples TRBV5-6 to TRBJ2-7; a weak D match, TRBD2 (5 bases). CDR3 size: 11 residues. Germline V lookup: CDR1 SGHDT, CDR2 YYEEEE. Between the trimmed V and J ends, which lost 4 bases and 5 bases, there was a span of 7 bases. The CDR3 DNA sequence: TGTGCCAGCAGCCAGAGGGACGAGCAGTACTTC. Protein: CASSQRDEQYF.

The chain couples TRBV5-1 to TRBJ2-7; tentatively, D is TRBD2 (5 bases). Deletions cut 0 bases from V and 0 bases from J, with 7 bases between. Germline V gene sequence: CDR1 SGHRS, CDR2 YFSETQ. The CDR3 loop spans 14 amino acids. As DNA, the CDR3 is TGCGCCAGCAGCTTGGCTACTAGCTCCTACGAGCAGTACTTC. It codes for CASSLATSSYEQYF.

Of note for this clone: An end of the junction differs from the germline gene, which may be a read error. The chain employs TRBV7-9 and TRBJ1-2, with a weak D call TRBD1 (6 bases). This CDR3 spans 14 amino acids. CDR1 and CDR2 (germline): SEHNR, FQNEAQ (reference sequence). CDR3 bases: TGTGCCAGCAGCTTAGGGGACTTCGGACAGACCCGGGCCTTC. Protein sequence: CASSLGDFGQTRAF.

The rearrangement uses TRBV4-3 and TRBJ2-7; 10 bases align to TRBD2. Germline V gene data show CDR1 as LGHNA and CDR2 as YSLEER. V lost 4 bases to trimming and J lost 2 bases; unmatched junction nucleotides: 2. The CDR3 has 14 amino acids. CDR3 nucleotide sequence: TGCGCCAGCAGCCCTAGCGGGGGACCCTACGAGCAGTACTTC. This translates into CASSPSGGPYEQYF.

A single count supports this clone. V gene TRBV7-2 combines with J gene TRBJ1-3; unclear D gene. Germline CDR1 is SGHTA and CDR2 is FQGNSA. Trimming shortened V by 1 base and J by 0 bases, and 7 bases separated the two germline ends. CDR3 length equals 15 residues. CDR3 coding DNA: TGTGCCAGCAGCTTAGGGATCAACTCTGGAAACACCATATATTTT. It translates to CASSLGINSGNTIYF.

The rearrangement uses TRBV30 and TRBJ1-2; no firm D call. Trimming removed 3 bases from V and 5 bases from J, with 13 bases in between. This CDR3 is built from 13 residues. Germline V CDR1 and CDR2: GTSNPN, SVGIG (reference sequence). The CDR3 loop is CAWRGVNGYGYTF. In DNA, the CDR3 is TGTGCCTGGAGGGGAGTGAACGGGTATGGCTACACCTTC.

V usage is TRBV6-2 or TRBV6-3 and J usage is TRBJ2-5; D is unclear. Looked up from germline, CDR1 is MNHEY and CDR2 is SVGEGT. This CDR3 contains 11 residues. V was trimmed by 4 bases and J by 5 bases, leaving 5 bases between them. DNA of the CDR3: TGTGCCAGCAGTTTCGGGGAGACCCAGTACTTC. Translated, it gives CASSFGETQYF.

The chain employs TRBV7-8 and TRBJ2-5; tentatively, D is TRBD2 (6 bases). The germline V gene has CDR1 SGHVS and CDR2 FQNEAQ. The germline V and J ends were trimmed by 5 bases and 5 bases, with 12 bases remaining between them. The CDR3 has 13 residues. The CDR3 DNA sequence: TGTGCCAGCAGCCGACCGGGACTGGAGACCCAGTACTTC. The encoded protein is CASSRPGLETQYF.

The chain links TRBV4-2 to TRBJ2-7; D not resolved. The CDR3 totals 11 residues. The germline CDR1 and CDR2 sequences are LGHNA and YNFKEQ. The germline V and J ends were trimmed by 0 bases and 6 bases, with 3 bases remaining between them. The CDR3 sequence is CASSQDPEQYF. The CDR3 nucleotides read TGTGCCAGCAGCCAAGATCCCGAGCAGTACTTC.

The chain uses TRBV5-1 and TRBJ1-4; tentatively, D is TRBD1 (5 bases). Per germline, CDR1 SGHRS and CDR2 YFSETQ. The V end lost 4 bases, the J end lost 1 base, and 11 bases lay between the germline ends. This CDR3 has 15 amino acids. The CDR3 DNA sequence: TGCGCCAGCAGCCGGGGACGGGGAACTAATGAAAAACTGTTTTTT. Its protein is CASSRGRGTNEKLFF.

The gene calls are TRBV30 and TRBJ1-5; TRBD1 matches at 8 bases. This CDR3 spans 13 amino acids. Germline lookup yields CDR1 GTSNPN and CDR2 SVGIG (reference sequence). The V gene end was trimmed by 4 bases and the J gene end by 8 bases; junction bases not matched to a gene: 7. The CDR3 DNA reads TGTGCCTGGAATGGACAGGGTGGAGAGCCCCAGCATTTT. Amino acids: CAWNGQGGEPQHF.

The chain couples TRBV6-5 to TRBJ1-1, with D possibly matching TRBD1 (6 bases). V shed 2 bases and J shed 0 bases, with 7 bases lying between them. The CDR3 is made up of 14 amino acids. CDR1 is MNHEY, CDR2 SVGAGI, per germline. The CDR3 loop is CASSYGQLNTEAFF. The DNA for the CDR3 is TGTGCCAGCAGTTACGGACAGCTGAACACTGAAGCTTTCTTT.

The CDR3 coding sequence is TGTGCCAGCAGTTCGGGACTAGCGGGATCAGATACGCAGTATTTT. It specifies CASSSGLAGSDTQYF. The rearrangement joins TRBV27 to TRBJ2-3; 13 bases match TRBD2. CDR3 length equals 15 residues. Per the germline V gene, CDR1 is MNHEY and CDR2 is SMNVEV (reference sequence). The junction had 2 bases not matched to a gene; V was cut back by 4 bases and J by 4 bases.

The rearrangement links TRBV5-5 to TRBJ1-1, with D unresolved. CDR1 is SGHKS and CDR2 is YYEKEE in the germline V gene (reference sequence). V lost 4 bases, J lost 6 bases, and 10 bases lay in between. This CDR3 spans 12 amino acids. This chain's CDR3 is CASSLSAPEAFF. CDR3 DNA: TGTGCCAGCAGCCTGTCGGCGCCTGAAGCTTTCTTT.

The genes are TRBV12-3 or TRBV12-4 and TRBJ1-2, with D maybe TRBD1 (5 bases). V lost 8 bases and J lost 0, with 7 bases in between. The CDR3 consists of 12 residues. This CDR3 is CASGAPNYGYTF. The CDR3 coding sequence is TGTGCCAGCGGGGCACCTAACTATGGCTACACCTTC.

V and J are TRBV15 and TRBJ1-1; D is ambiguous. Germline V gives CDR1 LNHNV, CDR2 YYDKDF (reference sequence). CDR3 length: 16 amino acids. The V gene lost 0 bases and the J gene lost 0 bases, with 11 bases spanning the gap. The DNA for the CDR3 is TGTGCCACCAGCAGAGATAGGGTTTTCATGAACACTGAAGCTTTCTTT. This encodes CATSRDRVFMNTEAFF.

V gene TRBV10-1 combines with J gene TRBJ2-3, with a tentative D call TRBD2 (5 bases). V lost 4 bases and J 6 bases, leaving 14 bases between the germline ends. The germline V gene encodes CDR1 WNHNN and CDR2 SYGVQD (reference sequence). This CDR3 is 14 amino acids long. The CDR3 DNA follows: TGCGCCAGCAGTGCGGGGTCCCTTGGCGATACGCAGTATTTT. Protein: CASSAGSLGDTQYF.

The CDR3, as DNA: TGTGCCTGGAAGGGGGGGGATTCACCCCTCCACTTT. Translation gives CAWKGGDSPLHF. The rearrangement links TRBV30 to TRBJ1-6, with D possibly being TRBD1 (6 bases). Germline assignment: CDR1 GTSNPN and CDR2 SVGIG (reference sequence). Trimming took off 4 bases at V and 8 bases at J, with 9 bases between the two ends. This CDR3 is built from 12 residues.

The V and J genes are TRBV5-1 and TRBJ2-5; D gene ambiguous. V was pared by 2 bases and J by 1 base, with 9 bases between. There are 14 residues in the CDR3. Per the germline V gene, CDR1 is SGHRS and CDR2 is YFSETQ. The CDR3 spells CASSFNGGQETQYF. The CDR3 bases are TGCGCCAGCAGCTTTAATGGCGGCCAAGAGACCCAGTACTTC.

V usage is TRBV19 and J usage is TRBJ1-4; maybe TRBD1 (5 bases). Trimming took 7 bases from V and 6 from J, leaving 15 bases between them. This CDR3 is built from 14 residues. Germline CDR1 is LNHDA and CDR2 is SQIVND (reference sequence). CDR3 DNA: TGTGCCAGTAAGAATGTGGGACCCGATGAAAAACTGTTTTTT. Amino acids: CASKNVGPDEKLFF.

V is TRBV4-1 and J is TRBJ2-1; 9 bases align to TRBD1. CDR1 is MGHRA and CDR2 is YSYEKL in the germline V gene. This CDR3 is 15 amino acids long. V was clipped by 3 bases and J by 5 bases; unmatched bases: 5. The CDR3 DNA reads TGCGCCAGCAGCCACCCGGGACAGGGTCACAATGAGCAGTTCTTC. Translating gives CASSHPGQGHNEQFF.

This chain uses TRBV19 with TRBJ1-6, with 8 bases matching TRBD1. Trimming at V came to 6 bases and at J to 10 bases, leaving 8 bases not matched to a gene. There are 14 residues in the CDR3. CDR1 is LNHDA, CDR2 SQIVND, per germline (reference sequence). In DNA form, the CDR3 reads TGTGCCAGTAGCGCGGACAGGGCAGGCTCACCCCTCCACTTT. Translated, it gives CASSADRAGSPLHF.

The chain uses TRBV9 and TRBJ1-1, with 7 bases fitting TRBD1. Losses at the gene ends were 3 bases for V and 1 base for J; bases not matched to a gene: 6. CDR1 is SGDLS, CDR2 YYNGEE, per germline. The CDR3 spans 15 residues. The CDR3 spells CASSARTGSNTEAFF. The CDR3 nucleotides are TGTGCCAGCAGCGCTCGGACAGGTTCGAACACTGAAGCTTTCTTT.

The V call is TRBV9, the J call TRBJ2-1, with D possibly TRBD2 on 5 matching bases. The CDR3 has 16 amino acids. The V gene lost 1 base and the J gene lost 5 bases, with 16 bases spanning the gap. In germline, CDR1 is SGDLS, CDR2 YYNGEE. Written as DNA, the CDR3 is TGTGCCAGCAGCGTATCCATAGCGACGGAAGACAATGAGCAGTTCTTC. It yields the protein CASSVSIATEDNEQFF. Combining the CDR3 with reference TRBV9 and TRBJ2-1 gives the whole variable domain DSGVTQTPKHLITATGQRVTLRCSPRSGDLSVYWYQQSLDQGLQFLIQYYNGEERAKGNILERFSAQQFPDLHSELNLSSLELGDSALYFCASSVSIATEDNEQFFGPGTRLTVL.

CDR3 DNA: TGTGCCAGCAGTGAAGGGGCCTCCTACGAGCAGTACTTC. Amino acids: CASSEGASYEQYF. The chain is built from TRBV2 and TRBJ2-7; D ambiguous. V was cut by 1 base and J by 0 bases, with 4 bases left in between. CDR1 is SNHLY, CDR2 FYNNEI, per germline. CDR3 length equals 13 residues.

The gene calls are TRBV13 and TRBJ1-6, with D hard to call. Deletions cut 0 bases from V and 6 bases from J, with 9 bases between. Germline V lookup: CDR1 PRHDT, CDR2 FYEKMQ (reference sequence). The CDR3 covers 15 residues. The CDR3 DNA reads TGTGCCAGCAGCTTAGGATCTCTGACTAATTCACCCCTCCACTTT. It encodes CASSLGSLTNSPLHF.

The chain uses TRBV6-5 and TRBJ1-2; TRBD1 aligns across 12 bases. Trimming took 6 bases from V and 7 from J; bases not matched to a gene: 3. The CDR3 has 13 residues. Looked up from germline, CDR1 is MNHEY and CDR2 is SVGAGI. The CDR3 protein is CASRGTGGSGYTF. The CDR3 DNA sequence: TGTGCCAGCAGAGGGACAGGGGGCAGTGGCTACACCTTC.

V usage is TRBV4-3 and J usage is TRBJ1-4; D perhaps matches TRBD1 (5 bases). Per germline, CDR1 LGHNA and CDR2 YSLEER. This CDR3 comprises 16 residues. V shed 0 bases and J shed 6 bases, with 14 bases lying between them. CDR3 amino acids: CASSQDPQGDHEKLFF. The CDR3 bases are TGCGCCAGCAGCCAAGATCCCCAGGGCGATCATGAAAAACTGTTTTTT.

The CDR3, as DNA: TGTGCCAGCAGCTTCGCAGATACGCAGTATTTT. This encodes CASSFADTQYF. V usage is TRBV5-4 and J usage is TRBJ2-3; no firm D call. This CDR3 comprises 11 residues. CDR1 SGHNT and CDR2 YYREEE come from the germline V gene (reference sequence). Trimming pared 2 bases from V and 4 bases from J, leaving 2 bases between.